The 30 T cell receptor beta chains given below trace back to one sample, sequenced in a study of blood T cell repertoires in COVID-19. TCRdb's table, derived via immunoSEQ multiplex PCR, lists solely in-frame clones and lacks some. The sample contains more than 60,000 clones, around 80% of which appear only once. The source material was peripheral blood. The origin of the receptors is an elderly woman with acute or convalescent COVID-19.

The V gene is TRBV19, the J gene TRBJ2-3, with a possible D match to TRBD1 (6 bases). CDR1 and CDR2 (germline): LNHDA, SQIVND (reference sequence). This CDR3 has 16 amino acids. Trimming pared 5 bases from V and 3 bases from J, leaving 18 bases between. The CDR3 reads CASSFWTVQETDTQYF. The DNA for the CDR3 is TGTGCCAGTAGTTTTTGGACAGTCCAGGAGACAGATACGCAGTATTTT. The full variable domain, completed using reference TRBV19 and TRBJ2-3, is DGGITQSPKYLFRKEGQNVTLSCEQNLNHDAMYWYRQDPGQGLRLIYYSQIVNDFQKGDIAEGYSVSREKKESFPLTVTSAQKNPTAFYLCASSFWTVQETDTQYFGPGTRLTVL.

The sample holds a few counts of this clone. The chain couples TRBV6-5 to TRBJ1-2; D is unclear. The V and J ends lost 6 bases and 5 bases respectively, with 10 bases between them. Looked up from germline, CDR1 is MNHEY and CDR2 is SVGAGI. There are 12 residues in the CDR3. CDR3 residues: CASRSLLYGYTF. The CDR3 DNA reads TGTGCCAGCAGATCCCTTTTGTATGGCTACACCTTC.

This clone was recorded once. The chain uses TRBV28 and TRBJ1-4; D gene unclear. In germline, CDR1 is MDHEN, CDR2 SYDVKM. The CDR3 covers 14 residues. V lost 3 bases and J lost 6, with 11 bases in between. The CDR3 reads CASSFGSTYEKLFF. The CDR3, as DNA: TGTGCCAGCAGTTTTGGCAGTACCTATGAAAAACTGTTTTTT.

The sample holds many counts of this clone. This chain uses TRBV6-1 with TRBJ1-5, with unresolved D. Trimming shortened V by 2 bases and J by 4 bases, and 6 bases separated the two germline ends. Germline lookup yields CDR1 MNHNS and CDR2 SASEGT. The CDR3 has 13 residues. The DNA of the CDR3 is TGTGCCAGCAGTGAACAGGTAAATCAGCCCCAGCATTTT. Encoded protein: CASSEQVNQPQHF.

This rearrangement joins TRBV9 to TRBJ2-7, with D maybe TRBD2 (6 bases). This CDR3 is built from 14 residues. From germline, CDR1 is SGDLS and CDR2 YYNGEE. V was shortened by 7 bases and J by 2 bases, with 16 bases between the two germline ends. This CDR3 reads CASGLSGSPYEQYF. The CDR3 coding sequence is TGTGCCAGCGGCCTTAGCGGATCCCCCTACGAGCAGTACTTC.

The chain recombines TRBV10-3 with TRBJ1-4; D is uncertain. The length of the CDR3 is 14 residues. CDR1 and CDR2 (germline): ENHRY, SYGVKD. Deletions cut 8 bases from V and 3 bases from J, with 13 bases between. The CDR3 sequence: CAIAEGTANEKLFF. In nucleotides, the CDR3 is TGTGCCATCGCGGAGGGAACGGCTAATGAAAAACTGTTTTTT.

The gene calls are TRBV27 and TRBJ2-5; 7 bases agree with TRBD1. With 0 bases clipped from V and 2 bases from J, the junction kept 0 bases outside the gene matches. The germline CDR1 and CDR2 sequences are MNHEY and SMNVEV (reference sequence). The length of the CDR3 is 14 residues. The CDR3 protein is CASSLSRGQETQYF. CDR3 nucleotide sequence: TGTGCCAGCAGTTTATCCAGGGGGCAAGAGACCCAGTACTTC.

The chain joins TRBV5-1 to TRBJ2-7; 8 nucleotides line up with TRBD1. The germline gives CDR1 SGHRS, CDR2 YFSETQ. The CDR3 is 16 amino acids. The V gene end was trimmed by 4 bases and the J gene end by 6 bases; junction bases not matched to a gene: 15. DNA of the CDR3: TGCGCCAGCAGCCCAGACCCCGGGACAGGCTTTGGCGAGCAGTACTTC. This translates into CASSPDPGTGFGEQYF.

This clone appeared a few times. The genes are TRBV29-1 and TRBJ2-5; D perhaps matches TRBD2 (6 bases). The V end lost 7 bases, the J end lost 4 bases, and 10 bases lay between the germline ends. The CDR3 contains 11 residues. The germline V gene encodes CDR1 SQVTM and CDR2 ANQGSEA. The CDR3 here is CSGRVRETQYF. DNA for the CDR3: TGCAGCGGGAGGGTAAGAGAGACCCAGTACTTC.

Here the CDR3 reads CASSPGTSEGTQYF. CDR3 bases: TGCGCCAGCAGCCCAGGGACTAGCGAGGGGACCCAGTACTTC. V usage is TRBV5-1 and J usage is TRBJ2-5; 10 nucleotides line up with TRBD2. There are 14 residues in the CDR3. The V and J ends lost 4 bases and 7 bases, in that order; junction bases with no gene match: 7. Germline V lookup: CDR1 SGHRS, CDR2 YFSETQ.

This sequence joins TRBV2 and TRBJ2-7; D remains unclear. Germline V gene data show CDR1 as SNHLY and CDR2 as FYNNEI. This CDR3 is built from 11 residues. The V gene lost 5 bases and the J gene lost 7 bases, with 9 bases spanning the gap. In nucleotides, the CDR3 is TGTGCCAGCAGTCAGGAAGTTGAGCAGTACTTC. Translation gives CASSQEVEQYF.

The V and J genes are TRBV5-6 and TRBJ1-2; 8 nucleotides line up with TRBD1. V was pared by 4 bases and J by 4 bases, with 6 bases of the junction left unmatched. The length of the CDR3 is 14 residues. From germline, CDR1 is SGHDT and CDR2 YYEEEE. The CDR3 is CASSPGQGAYGYTF. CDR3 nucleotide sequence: TGTGCCAGCAGCCCTGGACAGGGAGCCTATGGCTACACCTTC.

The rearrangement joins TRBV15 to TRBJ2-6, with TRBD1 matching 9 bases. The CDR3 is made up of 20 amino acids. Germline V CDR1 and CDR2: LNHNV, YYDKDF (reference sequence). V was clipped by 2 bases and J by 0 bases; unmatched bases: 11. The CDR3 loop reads CATSRNLGGQGSSGANVLTF. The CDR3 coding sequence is TGTGCCACCAGCAGAAACCTAGGGGGACAGGGAAGCTCTGGGGCCAACGTCCTGACTTTC.

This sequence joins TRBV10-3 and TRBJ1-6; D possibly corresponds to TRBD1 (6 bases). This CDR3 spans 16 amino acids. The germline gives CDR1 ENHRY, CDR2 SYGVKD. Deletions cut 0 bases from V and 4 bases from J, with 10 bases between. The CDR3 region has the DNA TGTGCCATCAGTGAGTCACAGGACAGTTATAATTCACCCCTCCACTTT. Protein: CAISESQDSYNSPLHF.

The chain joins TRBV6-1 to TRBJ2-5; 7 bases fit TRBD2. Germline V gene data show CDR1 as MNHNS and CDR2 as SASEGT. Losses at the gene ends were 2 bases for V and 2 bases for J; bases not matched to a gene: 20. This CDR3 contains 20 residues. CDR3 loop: CASSESGLGLTLASQETQYF. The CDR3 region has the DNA TGTGCCAGCAGTGAATCAGGACTAGGACTTACCCTAGCGTCACAAGAGACCCAGTACTTC.

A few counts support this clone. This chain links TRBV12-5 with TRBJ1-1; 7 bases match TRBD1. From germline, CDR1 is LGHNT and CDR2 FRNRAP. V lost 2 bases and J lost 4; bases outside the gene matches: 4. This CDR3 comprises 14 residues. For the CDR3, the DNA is TGTGCTAGTGGTTTGCACAGGACAGGCACTGAAGCTTTCTTT. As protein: CASGLHRTGTEAFF.

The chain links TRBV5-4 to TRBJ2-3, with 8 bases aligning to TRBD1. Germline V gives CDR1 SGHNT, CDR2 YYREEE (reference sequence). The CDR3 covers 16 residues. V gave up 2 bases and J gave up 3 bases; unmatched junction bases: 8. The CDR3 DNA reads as TGTGCCAGCAGCTTAGATCCAGGGGGCAGTACAGATACGCAGTATTTT. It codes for CASSLDPGGSTDTQYF.

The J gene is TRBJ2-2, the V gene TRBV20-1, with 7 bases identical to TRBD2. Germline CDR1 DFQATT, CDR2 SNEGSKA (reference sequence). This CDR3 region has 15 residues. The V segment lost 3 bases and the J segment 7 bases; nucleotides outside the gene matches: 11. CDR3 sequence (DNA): TGCAGTGCTAGTGAAGGACTAGTATCAAGCGGGGAGCTGTTTTTT. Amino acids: CSASEGLVSSGELFF.

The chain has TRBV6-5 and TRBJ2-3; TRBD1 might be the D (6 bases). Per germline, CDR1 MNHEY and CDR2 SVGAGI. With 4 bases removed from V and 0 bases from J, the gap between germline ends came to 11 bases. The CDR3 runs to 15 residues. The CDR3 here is CASSLTGGSTDTQYF. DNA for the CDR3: TGTGCCAGCAGTTTGACAGGCGGGAGCACAGATACGCAGTATTTT.

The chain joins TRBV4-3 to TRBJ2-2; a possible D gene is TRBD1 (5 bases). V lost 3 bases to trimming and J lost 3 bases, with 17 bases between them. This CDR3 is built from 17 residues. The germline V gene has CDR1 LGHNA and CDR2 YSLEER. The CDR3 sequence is CASSQAAGIHDTGELFF. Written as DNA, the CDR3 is TGCGCCAGCAGCCAGGCCGCAGGGATACATGACACCGGGGAGCTGTTTTTT.

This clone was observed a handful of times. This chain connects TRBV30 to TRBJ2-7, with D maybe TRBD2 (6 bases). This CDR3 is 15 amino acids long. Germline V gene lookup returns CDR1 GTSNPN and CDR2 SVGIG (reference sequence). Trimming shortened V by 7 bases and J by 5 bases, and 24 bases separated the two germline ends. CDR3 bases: TGTGCCTTGTCGGCTCGGAGGGAAAGTGTCAACGAGCAGTACTTC. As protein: CALSARRESVNEQYF.

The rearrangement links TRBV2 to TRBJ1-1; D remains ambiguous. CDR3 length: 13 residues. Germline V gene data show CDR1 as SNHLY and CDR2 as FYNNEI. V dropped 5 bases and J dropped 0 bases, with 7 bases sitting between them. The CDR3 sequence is CASSIGMNTEAFF. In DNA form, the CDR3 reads TGTGCCAGCAGTATTGGCATGAACACTGAAGCTTTCTTT.

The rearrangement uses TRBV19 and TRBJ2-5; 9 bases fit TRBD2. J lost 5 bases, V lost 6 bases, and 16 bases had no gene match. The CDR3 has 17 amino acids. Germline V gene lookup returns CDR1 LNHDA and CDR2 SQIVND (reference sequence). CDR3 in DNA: TGTGCCAGTAGCATTGGCGTCGGCGGGAGGGCTGTTGAGACCCAGTACTTC. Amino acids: CASSIGVGGRAVETQYF. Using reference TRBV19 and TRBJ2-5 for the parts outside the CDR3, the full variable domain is DGGITQSPKYLFRKEGQNVTLSCEQNLNHDAMYWYRQDPGQGLRLIYYSQIVNDFQKGDIAEGYSVSREKKESFPLTVTSAQKNPTAFYLCASSIGVGGRAVETQYFGPGTRLLVL.

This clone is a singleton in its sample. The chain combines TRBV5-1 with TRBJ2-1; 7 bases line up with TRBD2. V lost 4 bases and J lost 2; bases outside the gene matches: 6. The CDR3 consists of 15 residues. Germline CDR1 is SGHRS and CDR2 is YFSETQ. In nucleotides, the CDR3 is TGCGCCAGCAGCCTGGTTGGGACTACCTACAATGAGCAGTTCTTC. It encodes CASSLVGTTYNEQFF.

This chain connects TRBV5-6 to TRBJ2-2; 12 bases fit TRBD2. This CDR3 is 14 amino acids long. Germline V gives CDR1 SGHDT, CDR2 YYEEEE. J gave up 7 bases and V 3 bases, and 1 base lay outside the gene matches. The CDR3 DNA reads TGTGCCAGCAGCTGGGGACTAGCGGGCGGGGAGCTGTTTTTT. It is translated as CASSWGLAGGELFF.

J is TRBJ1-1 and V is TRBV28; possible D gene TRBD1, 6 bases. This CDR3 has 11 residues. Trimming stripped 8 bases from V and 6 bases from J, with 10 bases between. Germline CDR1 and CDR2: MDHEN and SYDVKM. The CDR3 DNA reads TGTGCCAGCGCCCGACAGGCTGAAGCTTTCTTT. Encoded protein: CASARQAEAFF. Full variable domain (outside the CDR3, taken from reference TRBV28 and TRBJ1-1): DVKVTQSSRYLVKRTGEKVFLECVQDMDHENMFWYRQDPGLGLRLIYFSYDVKMKEKGDIPEGYSVSREKKERFSLILESASTNQTSMYLCASARQAEAFFGQGTRLTVV.

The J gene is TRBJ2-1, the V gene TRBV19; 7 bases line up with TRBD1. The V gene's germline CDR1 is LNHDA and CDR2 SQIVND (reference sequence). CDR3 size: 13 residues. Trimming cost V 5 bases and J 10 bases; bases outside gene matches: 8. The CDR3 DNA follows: TGTGCCAGTAGTCCTGACAGGGTGGTAGAGCAGTTCTTC. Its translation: CASSPDRVVEQFF.

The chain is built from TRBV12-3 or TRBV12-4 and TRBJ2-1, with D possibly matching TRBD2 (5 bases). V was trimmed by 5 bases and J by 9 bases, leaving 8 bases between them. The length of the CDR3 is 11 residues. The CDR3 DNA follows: TGTGCCAGCAGTAGAGGGTTTGAGCAGTTCTTC. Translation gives CASSRGFEQFF.

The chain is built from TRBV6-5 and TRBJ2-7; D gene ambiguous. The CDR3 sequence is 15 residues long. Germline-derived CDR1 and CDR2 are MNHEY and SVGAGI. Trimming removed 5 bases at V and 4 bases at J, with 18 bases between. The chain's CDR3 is CASSLSGPPLYEQYF. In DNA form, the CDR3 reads TGTGCCAGCAGTCTCTCGGGTCCCCCCCTTTACGAGCAGTACTTC.

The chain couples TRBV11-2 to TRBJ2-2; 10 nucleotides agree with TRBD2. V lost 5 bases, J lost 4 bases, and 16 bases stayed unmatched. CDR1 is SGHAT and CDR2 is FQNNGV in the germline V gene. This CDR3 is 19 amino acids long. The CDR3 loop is CASSPHVDPSGSPTGELFF. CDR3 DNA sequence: TGTGCCAGCAGCCCCCACGTGGATCCTAGCGGGAGTCCCACCGGGGAGCTGTTTTTT.